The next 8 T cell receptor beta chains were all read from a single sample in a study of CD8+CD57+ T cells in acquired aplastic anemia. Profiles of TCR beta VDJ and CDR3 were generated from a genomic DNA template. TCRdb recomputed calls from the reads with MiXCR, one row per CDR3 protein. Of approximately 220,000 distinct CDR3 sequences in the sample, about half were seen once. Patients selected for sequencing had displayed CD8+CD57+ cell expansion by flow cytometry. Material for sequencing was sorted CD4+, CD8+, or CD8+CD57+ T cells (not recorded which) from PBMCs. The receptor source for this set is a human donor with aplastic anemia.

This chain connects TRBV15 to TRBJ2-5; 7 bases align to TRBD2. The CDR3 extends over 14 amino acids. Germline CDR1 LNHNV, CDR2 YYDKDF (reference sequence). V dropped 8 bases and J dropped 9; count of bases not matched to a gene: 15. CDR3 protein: CATRGTGGNQPQYF. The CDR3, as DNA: TGTGCCACCCGTGGTACGGGGGGAAATCAGCCCCAGTACTTC.

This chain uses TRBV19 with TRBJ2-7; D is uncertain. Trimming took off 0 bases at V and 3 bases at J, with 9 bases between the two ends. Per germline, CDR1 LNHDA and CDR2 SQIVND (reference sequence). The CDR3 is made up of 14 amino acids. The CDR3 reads CASSIDGLDYEQYF. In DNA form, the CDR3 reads TGTGCCAGTAGTATAGACGGCTTAGACTACGAGCAGTACTTC.

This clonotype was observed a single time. Written as DNA, the CDR3 is TGTGCCAGCAGCTTCGGAGGGGACACCGGGGAGCTGTTTTTT. It encodes CASSFGGDTGELFF. The chain links TRBV7-9 to TRBJ2-2; possibly TRBD2 for D (6 bases). The CDR3 consists of 14 residues. Trimming cost V 3 bases and J 3 bases, with 8 bases left between them. Looked up from germline, CDR1 is SEHNR and CDR2 is FQNEAQ (reference sequence).

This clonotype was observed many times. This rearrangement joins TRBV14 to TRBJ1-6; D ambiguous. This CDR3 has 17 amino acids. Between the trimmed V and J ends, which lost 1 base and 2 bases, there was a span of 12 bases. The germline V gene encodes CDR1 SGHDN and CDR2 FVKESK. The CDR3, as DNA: TGTGCCAGCAGCCAAGTAGATTGGGAGCCCTATAATTCACCCCTCCACTTT. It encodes CASSQVDWEPYNSPLHF.

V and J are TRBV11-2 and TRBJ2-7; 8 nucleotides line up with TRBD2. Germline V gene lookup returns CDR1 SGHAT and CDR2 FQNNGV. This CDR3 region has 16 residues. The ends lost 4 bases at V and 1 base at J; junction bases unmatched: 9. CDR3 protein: CASSSSLLAASYEQYF. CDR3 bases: TGTGCCAGCAGCTCATCCCTACTAGCGGCTTCCTACGAGCAGTACTTC.

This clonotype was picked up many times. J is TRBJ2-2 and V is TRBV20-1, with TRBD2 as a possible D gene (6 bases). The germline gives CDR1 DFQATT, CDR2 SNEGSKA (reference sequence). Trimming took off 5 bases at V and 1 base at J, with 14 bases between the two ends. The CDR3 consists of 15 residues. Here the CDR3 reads CSAGVLGGNTGELFF. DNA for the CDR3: TGCAGTGCTGGGGTTCTCGGGGGGAACACCGGGGAGCTGTTTTTT.

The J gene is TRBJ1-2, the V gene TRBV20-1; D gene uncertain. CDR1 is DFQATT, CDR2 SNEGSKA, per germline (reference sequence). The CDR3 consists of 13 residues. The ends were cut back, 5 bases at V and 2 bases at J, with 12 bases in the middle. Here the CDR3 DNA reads TGCAGTGCTGTAGCCGACGAAAACTATGGCTACACCTTC. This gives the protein CSAVADENYGYTF.

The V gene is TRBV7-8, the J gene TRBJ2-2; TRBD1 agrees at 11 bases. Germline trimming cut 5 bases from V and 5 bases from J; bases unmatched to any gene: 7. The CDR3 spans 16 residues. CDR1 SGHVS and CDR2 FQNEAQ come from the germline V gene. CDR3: CASSQRTGGRTGELFF. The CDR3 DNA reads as TGTGCCAGCAGCCAGCGGACAGGGGGCCGGACCGGGGAGCTGTTTTTT.